The subject of this entry is one T cell receptor beta chain. The target of this receptor is not known. No much larger clone is present one base from it, and per-base qualities are unavailable. The data were obtained in a study of T cell repertoires in aging, cancer and after chemotherapy (dated by TCRdb to the late 2010s). At the level of the whole study: The donors fell into six age groups ranging from 30 or younger to 70 or older, and each group had at least three individuals. Alongside about 97 healthy donors serving as a reference group, the cohort included some 210 cancer patients, of whom some 94 had hematological cancers and 120 to 130 had solid cancers. Approximately 10 million TCR reads were contained in the full dataset. Paired pre- and post-chemotherapy samples in the solid tumor group came from brain tumor (glioblastoma) patients receiving temozolomide-based therapy. Peripheral blood TCR beta repertoires from healthy donors and cancer patients were profiled to examine immunoaging and T cell reconstitution after chemotherapy. Paper-wide results and their limitations: In both cancer cohorts, median generation probability rose over the chemotherapy interval, which suggests that the repertoire was reconstituted through rebound thymic output. The authors noted that the repertoire data do not allow conclusions about immunological memory after chemotherapy. Compared with age-matched healthy donors, untreated patients with either hematological or solid cancers had significantly lower TCR diversity in the blood along with higher clonality. In healthy donors, the decline in TCR diversity with age was mainly explained by loss of richness, whereas in cancer patients loss of evenness was also found to contribute.

Rearranged TRB sequences spanning V, D and J segments were amplified by multiplex touch-down PCR using a mixed TRB-A/B primer pool. Two consecutive PCR reactions with Phusion HS II polymerase added Illumina adapters and sample indices to the amplicons. The amplicons were purified from gel with the NucleoSpin Gel and PCR Clean-up kit and then assessed with Qubit and an Agilent 2100 Bioanalyzer. The libraries were sequenced on an Illumina MiSeq with 600-cycle, single-indexed, paired-end runs. Per the authors' processing: TRB sequences were processed with MiXCR versions 2.12 and 3.0.5. Each unique CDR3 nucleotide sequence was treated as one clone, and only productive sequences with two or more reads were kept. The repertoire metrics were Shannon diversity, evenness, clonality (defined as one minus evenness), and alpha-parameterized diversity profiles covering alpha 0 to 5. Generation probabilities of clones in paired pre- and post-chemotherapy samples were computed with the IGoR algorithm. TCRdb ran its own pipeline on the public reads, namely fastp trimming at Q25 and MiXCR clone calling, and kept in-frame beta chains. Entries that share a CDR3 protein sequence are merged under the most common genes and DNA. TCRdb's processing, not the authors', yielded these V and J calls. The sample includes about 910 distinct CDR3 sequences, with about 62% observed a single time. Of the sample, roughly 27% is held by the ten largest clones.

V sheds 4 bases and J sheds 13 bases, leaving 13 bases between their ends. The CDR3 starts with the cysteine, ends with the phenylalanine, and has 11 residues. The DNA shown is the 33-base CDR3, in frame from base 1. TCR beta rearrangements were amplified from genomic DNA extracted from peripheral blood rather than from sorted cells or RNA. Material for sequencing was blood. This sequence was found in a human donor with a solid tumor. This chain joins TRBV12-3 or TRBV12-4 to TRBJ1-2; matching of 5 bases hints at TRBD1 as the D gene. The nucleotides are TGTGCCAGCAGTTCGGACAAACGTTCCACCTTC. Translated, this is CASSSDKRSTF.